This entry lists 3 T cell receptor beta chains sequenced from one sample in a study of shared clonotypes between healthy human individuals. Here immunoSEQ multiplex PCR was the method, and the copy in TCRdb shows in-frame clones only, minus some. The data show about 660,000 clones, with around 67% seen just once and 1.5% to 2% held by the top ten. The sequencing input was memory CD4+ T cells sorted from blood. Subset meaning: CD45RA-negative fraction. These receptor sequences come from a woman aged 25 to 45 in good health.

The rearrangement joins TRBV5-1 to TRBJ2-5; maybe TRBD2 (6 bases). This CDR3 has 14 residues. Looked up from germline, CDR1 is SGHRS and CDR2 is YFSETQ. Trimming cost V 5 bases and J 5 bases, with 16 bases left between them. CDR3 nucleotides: TGCGCCAGCAGGATCGGGGAGGCCCGGGAGACCCAGTACTTC. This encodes CASRIGEARETQYF.

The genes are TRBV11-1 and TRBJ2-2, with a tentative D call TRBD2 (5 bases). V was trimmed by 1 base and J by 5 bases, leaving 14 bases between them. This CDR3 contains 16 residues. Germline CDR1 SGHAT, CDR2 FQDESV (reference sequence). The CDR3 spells CASSLVGSGKTGELFF. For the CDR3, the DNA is TGTGCCAGCAGCTTAGTGGGGTCGGGGAAGACCGGGGAGCTGTTTTTT. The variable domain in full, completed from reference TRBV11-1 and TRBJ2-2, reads EAEVAQSPRYKITEKSQAVAFWCDPISGHATLYWYRQILGQGPELLVQFQDESVVDDSQLPKDRFSAERLKGVDSTLKIQPAELGDSAMYLCASSLVGSGKTGELFFGEGSRLTVL.

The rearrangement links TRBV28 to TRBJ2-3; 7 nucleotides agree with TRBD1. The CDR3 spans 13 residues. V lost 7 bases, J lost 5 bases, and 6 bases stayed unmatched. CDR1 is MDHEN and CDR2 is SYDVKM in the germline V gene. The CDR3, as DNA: TGTGCCAGCACCCACCAGGGGGTAGATACGCAGTATTTT. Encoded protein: CASTHQGVDTQYF.